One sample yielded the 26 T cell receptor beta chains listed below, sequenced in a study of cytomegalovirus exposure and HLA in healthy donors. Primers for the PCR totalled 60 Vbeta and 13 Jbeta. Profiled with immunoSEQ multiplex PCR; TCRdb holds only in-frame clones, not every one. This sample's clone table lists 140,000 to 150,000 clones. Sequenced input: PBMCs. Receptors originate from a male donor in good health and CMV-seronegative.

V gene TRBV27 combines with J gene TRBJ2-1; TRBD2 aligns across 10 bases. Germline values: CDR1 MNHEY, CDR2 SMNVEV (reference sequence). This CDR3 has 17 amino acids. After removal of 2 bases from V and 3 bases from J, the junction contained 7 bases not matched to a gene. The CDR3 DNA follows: TGTGCCAGCAGTTTAGAGCAAGCGGGGGGGTTCTACAATGAGCAGTTCTTC. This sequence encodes CASSLEQAGGFYNEQFF.

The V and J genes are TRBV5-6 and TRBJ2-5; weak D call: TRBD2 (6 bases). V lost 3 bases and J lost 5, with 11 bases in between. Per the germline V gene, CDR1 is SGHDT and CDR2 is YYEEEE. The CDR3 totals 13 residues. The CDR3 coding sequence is TGTGCCAGCAGCTGGGGGGTGCGGGAGACCCAGTACTTC. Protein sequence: CASSWGVRETQYF.

This CDR3 reads CASSLDRARGQETQYF. The CDR3 nucleotides are TGTGCCAGCAGCCTCGACAGGGCCCGGGGCCAAGAGACCCAGTACTTC. J is TRBJ2-5 and V is TRBV5-6; 7 bases align to TRBD1. The CDR3 totals 16 residues. Trimming cost V 4 bases and J 1 base; bases outside gene matches: 10. The germline CDR1 and CDR2 sequences are SGHDT and YYEEEE.

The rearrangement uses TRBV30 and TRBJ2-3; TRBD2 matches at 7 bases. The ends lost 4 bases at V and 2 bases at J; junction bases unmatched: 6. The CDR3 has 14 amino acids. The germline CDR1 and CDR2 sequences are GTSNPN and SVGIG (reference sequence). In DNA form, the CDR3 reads TGTGCCTGGATGACCGGGACTATCACAGATACGCAGTATTTT. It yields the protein CAWMTGTITDTQYF.

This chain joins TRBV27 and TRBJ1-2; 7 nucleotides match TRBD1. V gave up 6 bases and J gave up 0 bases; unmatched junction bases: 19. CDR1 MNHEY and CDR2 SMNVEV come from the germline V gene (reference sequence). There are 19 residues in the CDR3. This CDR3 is CASSPLGGLSGATNYGYTF. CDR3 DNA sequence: TGTGCCAGCAGCCCGCTAGGGGGCCTAAGTGGGGCTACTAACTATGGCTACACCTTC.

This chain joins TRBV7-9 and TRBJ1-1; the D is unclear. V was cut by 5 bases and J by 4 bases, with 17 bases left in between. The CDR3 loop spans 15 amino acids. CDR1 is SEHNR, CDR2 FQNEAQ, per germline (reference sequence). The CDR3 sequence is CASSREEGRGTEAFF. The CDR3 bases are TGTGCCAGCAGCAGGGAGGAAGGGAGAGGCACTGAAGCTTTCTTT.

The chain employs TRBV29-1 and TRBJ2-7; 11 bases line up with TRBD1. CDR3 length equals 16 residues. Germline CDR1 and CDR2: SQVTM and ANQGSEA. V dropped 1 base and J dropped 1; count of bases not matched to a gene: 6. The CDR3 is CSVEVGGQGVSYEQYF. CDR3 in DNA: TGCAGCGTTGAAGTGGGGGGACAGGGGGTTTCCTACGAGCAGTACTTC.

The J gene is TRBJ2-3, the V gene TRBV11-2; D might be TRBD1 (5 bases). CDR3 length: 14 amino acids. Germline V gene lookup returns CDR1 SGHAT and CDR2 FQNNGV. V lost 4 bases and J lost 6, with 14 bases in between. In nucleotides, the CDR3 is TGTGCCAGCAGCTCTCAACAGGCCCCCGATACGCAGTATTTT. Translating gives CASSSQQAPDTQYF.

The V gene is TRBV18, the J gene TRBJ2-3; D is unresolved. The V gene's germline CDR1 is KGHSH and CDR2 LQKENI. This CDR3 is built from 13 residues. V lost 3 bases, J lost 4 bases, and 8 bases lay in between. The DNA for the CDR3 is TGTGCCAGCTCACCCCTAGGCGCAGATACGCAGTATTTT. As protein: CASSPLGADTQYF.

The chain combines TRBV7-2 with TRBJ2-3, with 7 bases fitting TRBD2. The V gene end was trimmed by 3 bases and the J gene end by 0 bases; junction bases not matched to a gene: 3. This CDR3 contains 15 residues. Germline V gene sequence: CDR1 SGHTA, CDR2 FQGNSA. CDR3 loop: CASSFLAASTDTQYF. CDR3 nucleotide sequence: TGTGCCAGCAGCTTTCTAGCGGCTAGCACAGATACGCAGTATTTT.

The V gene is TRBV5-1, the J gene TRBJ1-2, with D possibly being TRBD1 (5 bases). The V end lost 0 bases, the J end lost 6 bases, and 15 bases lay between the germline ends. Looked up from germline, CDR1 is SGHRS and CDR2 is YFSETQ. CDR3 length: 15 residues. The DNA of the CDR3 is TGCGCCAGCAGCTTGGAAGCGGGGGGGTTGGATGGCTACACCTTC. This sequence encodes CASSLEAGGLDGYTF.

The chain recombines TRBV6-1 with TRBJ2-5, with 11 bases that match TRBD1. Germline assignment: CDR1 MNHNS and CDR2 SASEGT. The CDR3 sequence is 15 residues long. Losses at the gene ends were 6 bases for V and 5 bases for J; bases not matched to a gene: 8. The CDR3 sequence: CASRTGTGGRETQYF. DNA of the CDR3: TGTGCCAGCAGAACTGGGACAGGGGGACGTGAGACCCAGTACTTC.

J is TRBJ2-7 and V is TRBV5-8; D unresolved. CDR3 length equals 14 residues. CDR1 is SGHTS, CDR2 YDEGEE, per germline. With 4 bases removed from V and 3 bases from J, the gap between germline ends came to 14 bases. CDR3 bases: TGTGCCAGCAGCCCGGAGACGGCTGACTACGAGCAGTACTTC. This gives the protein CASSPETADYEQYF.

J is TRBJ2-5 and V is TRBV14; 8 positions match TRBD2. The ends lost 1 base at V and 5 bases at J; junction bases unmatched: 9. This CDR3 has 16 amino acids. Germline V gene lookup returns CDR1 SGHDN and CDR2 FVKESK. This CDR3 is CASSQAYGRAGETQYF. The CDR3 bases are TGTGCCAGCAGCCAAGCTTACGGGAGGGCCGGGGAGACCCAGTACTTC.

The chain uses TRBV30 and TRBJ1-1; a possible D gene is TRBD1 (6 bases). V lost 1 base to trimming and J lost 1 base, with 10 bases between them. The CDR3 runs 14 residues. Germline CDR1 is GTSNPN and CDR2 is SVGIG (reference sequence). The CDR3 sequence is CAWSAGHRNTEAFF. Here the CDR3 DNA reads TGTGCCTGGAGTGCGGGACATCGGAACACTGAAGCTTTCTTT.

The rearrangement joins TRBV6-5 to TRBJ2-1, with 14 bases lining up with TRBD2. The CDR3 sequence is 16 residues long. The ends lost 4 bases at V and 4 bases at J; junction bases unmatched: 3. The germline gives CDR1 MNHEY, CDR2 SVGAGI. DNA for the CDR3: TGTGCCAGCAGTTCGGGACTAGCGGGGGTTTACAATGAGCAGTTCTTC. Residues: CASSSGLAGVYNEQFF.

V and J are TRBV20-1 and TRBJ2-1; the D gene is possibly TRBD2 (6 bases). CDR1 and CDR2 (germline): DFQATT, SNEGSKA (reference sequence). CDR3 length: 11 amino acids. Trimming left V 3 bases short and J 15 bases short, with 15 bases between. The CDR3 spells CSASGGAGTFF. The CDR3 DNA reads TGCAGTGCTAGTGGCGGGGCGGGCACGTTCTTC.

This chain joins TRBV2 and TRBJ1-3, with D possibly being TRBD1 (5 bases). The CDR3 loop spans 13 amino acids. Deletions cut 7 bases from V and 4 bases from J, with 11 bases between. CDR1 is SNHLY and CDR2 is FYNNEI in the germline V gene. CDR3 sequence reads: CASTKDTGNTIYF. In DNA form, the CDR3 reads TGTGCCAGCACTAAGGACACCGGAAACACCATATATTTT.

The CDR3 sequence is CASSVEASSGGNTGELFF. CDR3 coding DNA: TGTGCCAGCAGCGTGGAGGCTTCTAGCGGGGGCAACACCGGGGAGCTGTTTTTT. The rearrangement uses TRBV9 and TRBJ2-2, with 10 bases fitting TRBD2. The CDR3 has 18 residues. With V trimmed by 2 bases and J by 2 bases, 9 bases remained unmatched. Germline loops: CDR1 SGDLS, CDR2 YYNGEE.

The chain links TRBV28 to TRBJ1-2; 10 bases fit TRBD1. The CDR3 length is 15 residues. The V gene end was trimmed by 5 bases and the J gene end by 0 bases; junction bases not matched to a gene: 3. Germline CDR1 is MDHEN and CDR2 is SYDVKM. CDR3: CASSPGTGANYGYTF. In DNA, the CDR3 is TGTGCCAGCAGTCCAGGGACAGGGGCTAACTATGGCTACACCTTC.

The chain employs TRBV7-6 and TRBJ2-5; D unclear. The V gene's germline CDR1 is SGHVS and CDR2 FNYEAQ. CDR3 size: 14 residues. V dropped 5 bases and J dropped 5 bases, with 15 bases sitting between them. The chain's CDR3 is CASSLNVGRETQYF. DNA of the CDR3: TGTGCCAGCAGCCTAAACGTGGGCCGGGAGACCCAGTACTTC.

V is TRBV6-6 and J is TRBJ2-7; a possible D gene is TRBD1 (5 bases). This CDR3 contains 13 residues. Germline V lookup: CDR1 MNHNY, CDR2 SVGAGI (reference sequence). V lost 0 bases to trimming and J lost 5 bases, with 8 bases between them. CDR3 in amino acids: CASSYSSQDEQYF. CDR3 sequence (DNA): TGTGCCAGCAGTTACTCCTCACAGGACGAGCAGTACTTC.

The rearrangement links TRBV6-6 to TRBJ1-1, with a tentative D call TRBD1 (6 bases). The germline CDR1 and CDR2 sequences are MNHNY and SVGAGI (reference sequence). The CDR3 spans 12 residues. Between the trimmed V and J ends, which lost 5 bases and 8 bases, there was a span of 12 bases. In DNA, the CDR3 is TGTGCCAGCAGTGGGAGAGACAGGGAAGCTTTCTTT. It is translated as CASSGRDREAFF.

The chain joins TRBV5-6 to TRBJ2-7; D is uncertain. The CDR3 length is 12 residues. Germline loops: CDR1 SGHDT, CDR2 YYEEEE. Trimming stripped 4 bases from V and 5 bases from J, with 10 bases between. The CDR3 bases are TGTGCCAGCAGCCGCCTTTCGGACGAGCAGTACTTC. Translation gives CASSRLSDEQYF.

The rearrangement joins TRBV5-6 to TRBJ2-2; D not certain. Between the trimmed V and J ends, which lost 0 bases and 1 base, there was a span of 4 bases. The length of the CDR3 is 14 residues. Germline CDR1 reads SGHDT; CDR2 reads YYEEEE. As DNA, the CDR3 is TGTGCCAGCAGCTTGGGAGGGAACACCGGGGAGCTGTTTTTT. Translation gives CASSLGGNTGELFF.

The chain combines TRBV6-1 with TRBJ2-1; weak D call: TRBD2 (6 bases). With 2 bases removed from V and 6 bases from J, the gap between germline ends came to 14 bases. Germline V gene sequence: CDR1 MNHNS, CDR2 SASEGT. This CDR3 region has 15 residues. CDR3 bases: TGTGCCAGCAGTGAATCGGGACTTCGGGGCAATGAGCAGTTCTTC. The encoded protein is CASSESGLRGNEQFF.